This T cell receptor (beta chain) was captured in a study of cytomegalovirus exposure and HLA in healthy donors. Study-wide results and limits: Across donors, presence/absence analyses took sequencing depth to be roughly uniform. Several of the most significant clusters appeared linked to common viral pathogens, based on a later analysis.

A note on this clone: The antigen is undetermined.

Looked up from germline, CDR1 is WSHSY and CDR2 is SAAADI. Trimming removed 5 bases from V and 4 bases from J; junction bases left unmatched: 4. CDR3 size: 14 residues. Primers for the PCR totalled 60 Vbeta and 13 Jbeta. Assay used: immunoSEQ multiplex PCR; TCRdb lists only in-frame clones, some missing. The sample holds approximately 190,000 clones, 81% seen once. This receptor was taken from a man in his fifties or sixties in good health and CMV-seronegative. The gene calls are TRBV10-2 and TRBJ2-3, with 9 bases fitting TRBD1. Sequencing input: PBMCs. CDR3 nucleotide sequence: TGCGCCAGCAGTCCCGGGACAGGGTCAGATACGCAGTATTTT. Its translation: CASSPGTGSDTQYF.